This T cell receptor beta chain was retrieved from a study of early T cells in non-severe SARS-CoV-2 infection. This clonotype was seen at least ten times. No antigen is known for it. Study results and caveats: CD4 and private specificities were missed by VDJdb matching, which favored anti-spike CD8 responses.

Tagging with unique molecular identifiers was applied to individual cDNA molecules. TCRdb processed the 5' RACE reads anew with MiXCR; each CDR3 protein has one entry. The repertoire holds tens of thousands of distinct CDR3 sequences, with roughly 9.6% as singletons. The V end was cut by 8 bases, the J end by 10 bases, with 21 bases between. The CDR3 covers 14 residues. The germline V gene has CDR1 LGHNA and CDR2 YSLEER. The sample was whole blood. The chain recombines TRBV4-3 with TRBJ2-4; D is perhaps TRBD2 (7 bases). This receptor was taken from an adult who was a healthcare worker with PCR-confirmed SARS-CoV-2 infection or an uninfected control (not recorded which). CDR3 DNA: TGCGCCAGCTCGTCGGGGAGGGGGGCGAGGATTCAGTACTTC. Translating it yields CASSSGRGARIQYF.